The 4 T cell receptor beta chains in this list originate from one sample, sequenced in a study of a mutant IDH1 vaccine in newly diagnosed glioma. Time point of the sample: week 11, during vaccination. What each vaccine dose contained was 300 ug of mutant IDH1 20-mer peptide, accompanied by topical imiquimod. No antigen is known for these receptors. Using immunoSEQ multiplex PCR, the repertoire was profiled, and TCRdb retains in-frame clones only, with some absent. The table includes some 120,000 clones, roughly 75% detected once. The sequenced sample was PBMCs, obtained from a glioma patient whose treatment included an IDH1 peptide vaccine. These receptors originate from a man aged 35 to 55 with glioma.

The chain joins TRBV6-5 to TRBJ2-7; 11 bases map to TRBD2. CDR1 and CDR2 (germline): MNHEY, SVGAGI. The CDR3 length is 15 residues. The J segment lost 3 bases and the V segment lost 2 bases, leaving 3 bases of the junction unmatched. The CDR3 region is CASSYRLAGYYEQYF. The CDR3 DNA reads TGTGCCAGCAGTTACCGACTAGCGGGGTACTACGAGCAGTACTTC.

The CDR3 nucleotides are TGTGCCAGCAGCCAAGATCTGGCCGGAGCGCTCGGCACCATATATTTT. It yields the protein CASSQDLAGALGTIYF. This chain connects TRBV4-2 to TRBJ1-3; D remains ambiguous. Trimming removed 0 bases from V and 9 bases from J, with 18 bases in between. Germline values: CDR1 LGHNA, CDR2 YNFKEQ. The CDR3 loop spans 16 amino acids.

Here the CDR3 reads CASSYNRGYEQYF. The CDR3 bases are TGTGCCAGCAGTTACAACAGGGGATACGAGCAGTACTTC. The rearrangement joins TRBV6-6 to TRBJ2-7; 7 bases map to TRBD1. The germline gives CDR1 MNHNY, CDR2 SVGAGI (reference sequence). After removal of 2 bases from V and 4 bases from J, the junction contained 2 bases not matched to a gene. The CDR3 is 13 amino acids.

This rearrangement joins TRBV15 to TRBJ1-1, with D perhaps TRBD1 (6 bases). V was shortened by 0 bases and J by 1 base, with 9 bases between the two germline ends. From germline, CDR1 is LNHNV and CDR2 YYDKDF (reference sequence). The CDR3 contains 15 residues. DNA for the CDR3: TGTGCCACCAGCAGAGATGCAGGGGAGAACACTGAAGCTTTCTTT. It codes for CATSRDAGENTEAFF.